This record concerns one T cell receptor (beta chain) sequence. Its cognate antigen is unknown. Amplification of TCR beta CDR3 regions was performed using RNA transcripts as template. Initially, a first-round RT-PCR of the TCR CDR3 employed the HTBI primer set. Each CDR3 protein is one row after TCRdb ran MiXCR on the multiplex PCR reads. The repertoire holds 530,000 or so distinct CDR3 sequences, with approximately 17% as singletons. The data derive from a study of T cells in Graves' hyperthyroidism and ophthalmopathy. General study points: Blood also contained most expanded thyroid clonotypes above 0.001.

A NOSPECS grade of at least 4, a Clinical Activity Score of at least 3 and duration under 3 months were recorded in ophthalmopathy patients. Diagnosing involved the use of clinical symptoms, serum thyroxine and TRAb, thyroid ultrasound and orbital computed tomography. The PBMCs studied were ones that came from about 9.9 ml fresh peripheral blood. Per germline, CDR1 SEHNR and CDR2 FQNEAQ (reference sequence). This CDR3 has 16 residues. V lost 3 bases to trimming and J lost 6 bases; unmatched junction nucleotides: 10. Sequences were obtained from blood. This clonotype originated in a woman aged 18-30 years with Graves' ophthalmopathy. This sequence joins TRBV7-9 and TRBJ2-2; 7 positions match TRBD1. DNA for the CDR3: TGTGCCAGCAGCTTGGGAGACAGGGTACGCGCCGGGGAGCTGTTTTTT. Translated: CASSLGDRVRAGELFF.